The 10 T cell receptor beta chains reported below all come from one sample, sequenced in a study of T cells in localized non-small cell lung cancer. The data were produced by immunoSEQ multiplex PCR, yet TCRdb's version contains in-frame clones alone and is incomplete. The sample has about 19,000 clones, 75% to 95% seen once. The sample consisted of peripheral blood, taken before any cancer treatment. The receptors derive from a male donor aged 60 or older with stage I squamous cell lung carcinoma.

The rearrangement joins TRBV2 to TRBJ1-1, with D perhaps TRBD1 (6 bases). CDR3 length: 14 amino acids. The germline V and J ends were trimmed by 6 bases and 3 bases, with 14 bases remaining between them. Germline V CDR1 and CDR2: SNHLY, FYNNEI. The CDR3 loop reads CASRGQARDTEAFF. The CDR3 DNA follows: TGTGCCAGCAGGGGACAAGCCCGGGACACTGAAGCTTTCTTT.

The rearrangement links TRBV28 to TRBJ2-3; TRBD2 matches at 7 bases. The CDR3 consists of 15 residues. The germline V gene encodes CDR1 MDHEN and CDR2 SYDVKM. V lost 4 bases to trimming and J lost 6 bases; unmatched junction nucleotides: 10. The CDR3 sequence is CASSSRGSSGDTQYF. CDR3 coding DNA: TGTGCCAGCAGTTCGCGGGGAAGTAGCGGGGATACGCAGTATTTT.

This sequence joins TRBV28 and TRBJ1-4, with D possibly matching TRBD1 (6 bases). The germline V and J ends were trimmed by 4 bases and 7 bases, with 22 bases remaining between them. The length of the CDR3 is 17 residues. CDR1 MDHEN and CDR2 SYDVKM come from the germline V gene. This CDR3 is CASSSPRGGDNGEKLFF. CDR3 DNA sequence: TGTGCCAGCAGTTCCCCCAGGGGAGGGGATAATGGTGAAAAACTGTTTTTT.

The chain is built from TRBV11-3 and TRBJ1-1; possible D gene TRBD1, 5 bases. This CDR3 has 14 residues. Germline-derived CDR1 and CDR2 are SGHNT and YENEEA. Trimming pared 5 bases from V and 3 bases from J, leaving 13 bases between. DNA for the CDR3: TGTGCCAGCAGCCATGGGGGGATTGACACTGAAGCTTTCTTT. Translated, it gives CASSHGGIDTEAFF.

The V gene is TRBV19, the J gene TRBJ2-7; D tentatively fits TRBD1 or TRBD2 (6 bases each). In germline, CDR1 is LNHDA, CDR2 SQIVND (reference sequence). Trimming cost V 1 base and J 5 bases, with 15 bases left between them. The CDR3 is made up of 15 amino acids. The CDR3 bases are TGTGCCAGTAGTATAGGTGGGGGGCTCCTCGACGAGCAGTACTTC. Protein sequence: CASSIGGGLLDEQYF.

The chain employs TRBV19 and TRBJ2-1; maybe TRBD1 (6 bases). Germline assignment: CDR1 LNHDA and CDR2 SQIVND (reference sequence). The CDR3 is 13 residues long. V lost 10 bases to trimming and J lost 3 bases, with 13 bases between them. The CDR3 protein is CATREGGYNEQFF. The DNA of the CDR3 is TGTGCCACCCGCGAAGGGGGCTACAATGAGCAGTTCTTC. The full variable domain, with the rest looked up from reference TRBV19 and TRBJ2-1, is DGGITQSPKYLFRKEGQNVTLSCEQNLNHDAMYWYRQDPGQGLRLIYYSQIVNDFQKGDIAEGYSVSREKKESFPLTVTSAQKNPTAFYLCATREGGYNEQFFGPGTRLTVL.

The chain is built from TRBV5-1 and TRBJ1-6; TRBD1 matches 8 bases. The CDR3 runs to 13 residues. Germline V gene data show CDR1 as SGHRS and CDR2 as YFSETQ. Trimming removed 4 bases from V and 11 bases from J; junction bases left unmatched: 5. Written as DNA, the CDR3 is TGCGCCAGCAGCCCGACAGGGGTAGCACCCCTCCACTTT. Protein product: CASSPTGVAPLHF. Variable domain in full (rest from reference TRBV5-1 and TRBJ1-6): KAGVTQTPRYLIKTRGQQVTLSCSPISGHRSVSWYQQTPGQGLQFLFEYFSETQRNKGNFPGRFSGRQFSNSRSEMNVSTLELGDSALYLCASSPTGVAPLHFGNGTRLTVT.

The chain employs TRBV5-6 and TRBJ2-5, with 11 bases matching TRBD1. J lost 5 bases, V lost 4 bases, and 10 bases had no gene match. CDR1 and CDR2 from the germline V gene are SGHDT and YYEEEE. This CDR3 is built from 16 residues. This CDR3 reads CASSRAGQGVRETQYF. The CDR3 DNA follows: TGTGCCAGCAGCCGCGCGGGACAGGGGGTTAGGGAGACCCAGTACTTC.

The rearrangement uses TRBV18 and TRBJ1-5; D is unresolved. Looked up from germline, CDR1 is KGHSH and CDR2 is LQKENI. The V end lost 4 bases, the J end lost 6 bases, and 7 bases lay between the germline ends. This CDR3 is 12 amino acids long. CDR3 sequence: CASSHAGQPQHF. DNA for the CDR3: TGTGCCAGCTCACACGCCGGTCAGCCCCAGCATTTT. Full variable domain (outside the CDR3, taken from reference TRBV18 and TRBJ1-5): NAGVMQNPRHLVRRRGQEARLRCSPMKGHSHVYWYRQLPEEGLKFMVYLQKENIIDESGMPKERFSAEFPKEGPSILRIQQVVRGDSAAYFCASSHAGQPQHFGDGTRLSIL.

The rearrangement joins TRBV7-2 to TRBJ2-7, with D hard to call. Trimming took off 4 bases at V and 1 base at J, with 2 bases between the two ends. This CDR3 spans 11 amino acids. CDR1 and CDR2 (germline): SGHTA, FQGNSA. CDR3 in amino acids: CASSWSYEQYF. The CDR3 coding sequence is TGTGCCAGCAGCTGGTCCTACGAGCAGTACTTC. The variable domain in full, with the rest retrieved from reference TRBV7-2 and TRBJ2-7, is GAGVSQSPSNKVTEKGKDVELRCDPISGHTALYWYRQSLGQGLEFLIYFQGNSAPDKSGLPSDRFSAERTGGSVSTLTIQRTQQEDSAVYLCASSWSYEQYFGPGTRLTVT.